Below, 21 T cell receptor beta chains from the same sample are listed, as sequenced in a study of blood T cells in healthy people across ages. Through a sample-barcoded 5' primer and a J-beta primer mix, a second PCR was run for roughly 7 to 11 cycles. TCRdb independently ran MiXCR on the 5' RACE reads; one entry per CDR3 protein. The profile shows about 1.5 million distinct CDR3 sequences, 42% of them singletons. The sequenced sample was blood. The origin of the receptors is a woman aged 18-29 years in good health.

The J gene is TRBJ2-7, the V gene TRBV29-1; 7 bases map to TRBD1. V lost 6 bases and J lost 4; bases outside the gene matches: 9. The CDR3 is made up of 13 amino acids. CDR1 is SQVTM and CDR2 is ANQGSEA in the germline V gene. The DNA for the CDR3 is TGCAGCGTCGCTCGACAGGGATTATACGAGCAGTACTTC. Amino acids: CSVARQGLYEQYF.

CDR3 amino acids: CASRTTGPFSPLHF. CDR3 DNA sequence: TGTGCCAGCAGGACGACAGGTCCCTTCTCACCCCTCCACTTT. The gene calls are TRBV28 and TRBJ1-6; tentatively, D is TRBD1 (6 bases). From germline, CDR1 is MDHEN and CDR2 SYDVKM. The CDR3 contains 14 residues. V was clipped by 6 bases and J by 10 bases, with 16 bases between them.

Remarks on this clonotype: One end of the junction varies from germline; a read error may be responsible. V is TRBV4-2 and J is TRBJ1-1; unclear D gene. Germline loops: CDR1 LGHNA, CDR2 YNFKEQ. The CDR3 has 18 amino acids. CDR3 nucleotides: TGTGCCCGCAGCCAATTAGCGGGCTCCGTTCGGGGGAACACTGAAGCTTTCTTT. This translates into CARSQLAGSVRGNTEAFF.

This clonotype has only a few counts. V usage is TRBV7-9 and J usage is TRBJ2-1; 10 bases line up with TRBD1. The CDR3 contains 14 residues. Germline lookup yields CDR1 SEHNR and CDR2 FQNEAQ (reference sequence). The V and J ends lost 8 bases and 5 bases, in that order; junction bases with no gene match: 6. CDR3 sequence: CASGWGQGNNEQFF. The CDR3 DNA is TGTGCCAGCGGCTGGGGACAGGGGAACAATGAGCAGTTCTTC.

There are a few counts of this clonotype. This chain connects TRBV25-1 to TRBJ2-1; 8 bases line up with TRBD1. Germline V gene lookup returns CDR1 MGHDK and CDR2 SYGVNS. The ends lost 1 base at V and 7 bases at J; junction bases unmatched: 6. The length of the CDR3 is 15 residues. CDR3 DNA: TGTGCCAGCAGTGAATCAGGGGGCGGGAAGAATGAGCAGTTCTTC. This codes for CASSESGGGKNEQFF. The full variable domain, in which reference TRBV25-1 and TRBJ2-1 provide the parts outside the CDR3, is EADIYQTPRYLVIGTGKKITLECSQTMGHDKMYWYQQDPGMELHLIHYSYGVNSTEKGDLSSESTVSRIRTEHFPLTLESARPSHTSQYLCASSESGGGKNEQFFGPGTRLTVL.

This chain connects TRBV13 to TRBJ2-1; possible D gene TRBD1, 5 bases. The CDR3 loop spans 15 amino acids. Germline-derived CDR1 and CDR2 are PRHDT and FYEKMQ (reference sequence). Trimming removed 4 bases from V and 10 bases from J, with 20 bases in between. As DNA, the CDR3 is TGTGCCAGCAGCTCACGGTGGGGCACTGAACCCGAGCAGTTCTTC. Protein sequence: CASSSRWGTEPEQFF.

This sequence joins TRBV6-5 and TRBJ2-2, with 7 bases aligning to TRBD1. Germline-derived CDR1 and CDR2 are MNHEY and SVGAGI. V shed 5 bases and J 1 base; nucleotides not matched to a gene: 4. The CDR3 loop spans 15 amino acids. The CDR3 here is CASSLDRENTGELFF. The CDR3 DNA reads TGTGCCAGCAGTCTAGACAGGGAGAACACCGGGGAGCTGTTTTTT.

This chain uses TRBV6-6 with TRBJ2-4; D gene uncertain. The CDR3 runs to 17 residues. Germline V gene data show CDR1 as MNHNY and CDR2 as SVGAGI (reference sequence). Trimming shortened V by 0 bases and J by 0 bases, and 12 bases separated the two germline ends. The CDR3: CASSYSLVAEAKNIQYF. CDR3 in DNA: TGTGCCAGCAGTTACTCGTTGGTAGCAGAAGCCAAAAACATTCAGTACTTC.

This clonotype has more than one count but fewer than ten. V usage is TRBV7-6 and J usage is TRBJ1-2; 7 positions agree with TRBD1. There are 14 residues in the CDR3. Unmatched junction bases numbered 9, after V lost 7 bases and J lost 4 bases. CDR1 is SGHVS, CDR2 FNYEAQ, per germline. The CDR3 nucleotides are TGTGCCAGCACACCAGGGGGGGAGGGCTATGGCTACACCTTC. Translated, it gives CASTPGGEGYGYTF.

This chain connects TRBV12-3 or TRBV12-4 to TRBJ2-3, with 8 bases aligning to TRBD2. CDR3 size: 15 residues. The V segment lost 7 bases and the J segment 1 base; nucleotides outside the gene matches: 7. CDR3: CASTQAGVGTDTQYF. The CDR3 DNA is TGTGCCAGCACCCAAGCGGGAGTCGGCACAGATACGCAGTATTTT.

The sample holds a few counts of this clonotype. V gene TRBV6-6 combines with J gene TRBJ2-7; D ambiguous. V lost 5 bases and J lost 6, with 8 bases in between. CDR3 length equals 11 residues. From germline, CDR1 is MNHNY and CDR2 SVGAGI (reference sequence). In DNA, the CDR3 is TGTGCCAGCAGTCAAATCGGCGAGCAGTACTTC. This sequence encodes CASSQIGEQYF.

This clonotype was seen more than once but under ten times. The CDR3 reads CASRVATNEKLFF. CDR3 in DNA: TGTGCCAGCAGGGTTGCAACTAATGAAAAACTGTTTTTT. J is TRBJ1-4 and V is TRBV12-3 or TRBV12-4, with D uncertain. V lost 6 bases to trimming and J lost 0 bases, with 5 bases between them. The CDR3 runs to 13 residues.

This clonotype was detected a few times. The rearrangement joins TRBV12-3 or TRBV12-4 to TRBJ2-7; TRBD2 is a possible D gene (5 bases). V was shortened by 3 bases and J by 5 bases, with 20 bases between the two germline ends. The CDR3 is 16 amino acids. The CDR3 sequence is CASSFPRGNLYHEQYF. CDR3 nucleotide sequence: TGTGCCAGCAGTTTTCCCCGGGGTAACCTTTATCACGAGCAGTACTTC.

The gene calls are TRBV28 and TRBJ1-5; 9 nucleotides match TRBD1. The CDR3 covers 15 residues. J was trimmed by 3 bases and V by 2 bases; bases with no gene match: 2. The germline CDR1 and CDR2 sequences are MDHEN and SYDVKM. As DNA, the CDR3 is TGTGCCAGCAGTTTAGGGGACAGGGACAATCAGCCCCAGCATTTT. Translating it yields CASSLGDRDNQPQHF. The full variable domain, in which reference TRBV28 and TRBJ1-5 provide the parts outside the CDR3, is DVKVTQSSRYLVKRTGEKVFLECVQDMDHENMFWYRQDPGLGLRLIYFSYDVKMKEKGDIPEGYSVSREKKERFSLILESASTNQTSMYLCASSLGDRDNQPQHFGDGTRLSIL.

Points on this clonotype: Compared with germline, one end of the junction differs, possibly owing to a read error. The V and J genes are TRBV11-2 and TRBJ2-1; 9 nucleotides line up with TRBD2. Germline CDR1 SGHAT, CDR2 FQNNGV. The CDR3 is 16 amino acids. CDR3 sequence (DNA): TGTGCCAACAGCTTAGTATTTGGGACTAGCCACTATGAGCAGTTCTTC. It is translated as CANSLVFGTSHYEQFF.

This clonotype was detected only a few times. The chain uses TRBV18 and TRBJ1-1; unclear D gene. Trimming removed 4 bases at V and 0 bases at J, with 12 bases between. Germline V gene data show CDR1 as KGHSH and CDR2 as LQKENI. This CDR3 spans 15 amino acids. For the CDR3, the DNA is TGTGCCAGCTCACTATCGACTGTTATGAACACTGAAGCTTTCTTT. Translating gives CASSLSTVMNTEAFF.

This clonotype has just a few counts. Given a much more abundant clone one base away, this may be a read error. The V gene is TRBV15, the J gene TRBJ1-5; no clear D gene. The CDR3 totals 12 residues. V was trimmed by 3 bases and J by 3 bases, leaving 3 bases between them. Germline V gene sequence: CDR1 LNHNV, CDR2 YYDKDF (reference sequence). The CDR3 is CATSRVNQPQHF. For the CDR3, the DNA is TGTGCCACCAGCAGGGTCAATCAGCCCCAGCATTTT.

The chain recombines TRBV12-3 or TRBV12-4 with TRBJ1-6; 7 positions match TRBD1. The CDR3 consists of 16 residues. Trimming removed 3 bases from V and 6 bases from J; junction bases left unmatched: 8. CDR3 residues: CASSFFTKGANSPLHF. CDR3 nucleotides: TGTGCCAGCAGTTTTTTCACCAAGGGGGCTAATTCACCCCTCCACTTT.

V gene TRBV29-1 combines with J gene TRBJ2-5; 8 bases align to TRBD1. Germline assignment: CDR1 SQVTM and CDR2 ANQGSEA. CDR3 length: 13 amino acids. With V trimmed by 2 bases and J by 11 bases, 10 bases remained unmatched. CDR3 amino acids: CSVEPDRGTEQYF. Written as DNA, the CDR3 is TGCAGCGTTGAACCAGACAGGGGCACTGAGCAGTACTTC.

This CDR3 is CASTDGVGETQYF. CDR3 DNA: TGTGCCAGCACCGACGGAGTGGGCGAGACCCAGTACTTC. The J gene is TRBJ2-5, the V gene TRBV5-6; D not resolved. Trimming shortened V by 6 bases and J by 5 bases, and 14 bases separated the two germline ends. CDR1 and CDR2 from the germline V gene are SGHDT and YYEEEE. CDR3 length: 13 residues.

This chain links TRBV3-1 with TRBJ1-2, with 7 positions matching TRBD1. Germline assignment: CDR1 LGHDT and CDR2 YNNKEL (reference sequence). The CDR3 spans 15 residues. Losses at the gene ends were 0 bases for V and 4 bases for J; bases not matched to a gene: 5. This CDR3 reads CASSQEGGQSYGYTF. CDR3 DNA sequence: TGTGCCAGCAGCCAAGAGGGGGGACAGAGCTATGGCTACACCTTC.